One T cell receptor beta chain is described in this entry. Its matching antigen is unknown. The source of the sample is a study of cytotoxic CD8 clonotypes in ibrutinib-treated CLL. Across the study: The patients, under 13 relapsed/refractory and about 14 treatment-naive, included about 18 who were IGHV unmutated.

The CDR3 runs to 16 residues. The V segment lost 2 bases and the J segment 0 bases; nucleotides outside the gene matches: 4. Looked up from germline, CDR1 is SGHNT and CDR2 is YENEEA. Study-wide findings and caveats: Clonality climbed at ibrutinib response, then dropped toward baseline at progression. Public clonotypes, found uncommonly, either contracted or stayed stable on treatment.

Data came from immunoSEQ multiplex PCR; TCRdb stores just in-frame clones and leaves some out. The profile shows approximately 92,000 clones, roughly four fifths of them singletons. V and J are TRBV11-3 and TRBJ2-1; 7 bases agree with TRBD1. This clonotype originated in a human donor with chronic lymphocytic leukemia. The source material was PBMCs, sampled after 24 months of ibrutinib treatment. CDR3 nucleotide sequence: TGTGCCAGCAGCTTAACAGGGGACCGCTCCTACAATGAGCAGTTCTTC. It specifies CASSLTGDRSYNEQFF.